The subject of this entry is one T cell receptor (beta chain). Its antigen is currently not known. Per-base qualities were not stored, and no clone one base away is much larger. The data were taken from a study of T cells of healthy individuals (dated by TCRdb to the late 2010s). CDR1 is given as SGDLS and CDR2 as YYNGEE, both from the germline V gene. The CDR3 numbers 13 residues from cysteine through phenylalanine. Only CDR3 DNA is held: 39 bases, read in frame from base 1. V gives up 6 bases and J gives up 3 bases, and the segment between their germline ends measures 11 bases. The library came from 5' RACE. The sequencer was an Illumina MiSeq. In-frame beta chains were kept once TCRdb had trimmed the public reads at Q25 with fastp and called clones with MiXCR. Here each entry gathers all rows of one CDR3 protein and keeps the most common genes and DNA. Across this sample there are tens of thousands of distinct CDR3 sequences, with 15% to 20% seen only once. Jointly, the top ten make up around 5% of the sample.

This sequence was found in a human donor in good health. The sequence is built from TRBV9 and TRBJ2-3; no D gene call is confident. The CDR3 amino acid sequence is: CASNLGPTDTQYF. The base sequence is TGTGCCAGCAATCTGGGCCCAACAGATACGCAGTATTTT.